These 22 T cell receptor beta chains were all obtained from the same sample, sequenced in a study of cytotoxic CD8 clonotypes in ibrutinib-treated CLL. The assay was immunoSEQ multiplex PCR, and TCRdb's table has in-frame clones only and misses some. Of 130,000 or so clones in the sample, approximately 80% were seen once. Specimen: PBMCs, collected after 12 months of ibrutinib treatment. These receptors all come from a human donor with chronic lymphocytic leukemia.

The chain employs TRBV6-1 and TRBJ1-5; D is possibly TRBD1 (6 bases). CDR3 size: 13 residues. The V gene's germline CDR1 is MNHNS and CDR2 SASEGT. V shed 5 bases and J shed 7 bases, with 12 bases lying between them. DNA for the CDR3: TGTGCCAGCAGTATCAACAGGGACCAGCCCCAGCATTTT. Protein: CASSINRDQPQHF.

The V call is TRBV7-2, the J call TRBJ2-1; 9 nucleotides line up with TRBD1. Germline values: CDR1 SGHTA, CDR2 FQGNSA. V gave up 1 base and J gave up 5 bases; unmatched junction bases: 6. The CDR3 contains 16 residues. CDR3: CASSLGGQGLNNEQFF. The DNA of the CDR3 is TGTGCCAGCAGCTTAGGGGGACAGGGTTTGAACAATGAGCAGTTCTTC.

The gene calls are TRBV6-5 and TRBJ2-7; D is tentatively TRBD1 or TRBD2 (6 bases each). V shed 0 bases and J shed 6 bases, with 15 bases lying between them. CDR1 is MNHEY and CDR2 is SVGAGI in the germline V gene. The CDR3 is made up of 15 amino acids. Here the CDR3 reads CASSYSTRGATEQYF. Written as DNA, the CDR3 is TGTGCCAGCAGTTACTCGACGAGGGGGGCGACCGAGCAGTACTTC.

The gene calls are TRBV28 and TRBJ1-5; weak D call: TRBD1 (5 bases). V was pared by 2 bases and J by 2 bases, with 10 bases between. Per the germline V gene, CDR1 is MDHEN and CDR2 is SYDVKM. The CDR3 sequence is 15 residues long. In DNA, the CDR3 is TGTGCCAGCAGTTTACGGGGCGGGGGCAATCAGCCCCAGCATTTT. This gives the protein CASSLRGGGNQPQHF.

The V and J genes are TRBV20-1 and TRBJ2-5; D not certain. Per the germline V gene, CDR1 is DFQATT and CDR2 is SNEGSKA (reference sequence). Between the trimmed V and J ends, which lost 8 bases and 2 bases, there was a span of 9 bases. The CDR3 extends over 11 amino acids. The CDR3 bases are TGCAGTTCTTCTAGACAAGAGACCCAGTACTTC. Translation: CSSSRQETQYF.

This chain connects TRBV15 to TRBJ1-1; no clear D gene. The V and J ends lost 5 bases and 0 bases respectively, with 7 bases between them. The length of the CDR3 is 13 residues. Per the germline V gene, CDR1 is LNHNV and CDR2 is YYDKDF (reference sequence). Here the CDR3 DNA reads TGTGCCACCAGCGGACCACTGAACACTGAAGCTTTCTTT. The encoded protein is CATSGPLNTEAFF.

This clone has only a few counts. The rearrangement links TRBV2 to TRBJ1-1; no definite D call. Germline V gene lookup returns CDR1 SNHLY and CDR2 FYNNEI. CDR3 length: 13 amino acids. Deletions cut 4 bases from V and 1 base from J, with 7 bases between. The CDR3 region is CASSVFGNTEAFF. The DNA of the CDR3 is TGTGCCAGCAGTGTTTTTGGGAACACTGAAGCTTTCTTT.

V is TRBV7-2 and J is TRBJ1-1; D is undetermined. There are 13 residues in the CDR3. Germline CDR1 is SGHTA and CDR2 is FQGNSA. Between the trimmed V and J ends, which lost 5 bases and 5 bases, there was a span of 12 bases. CDR3 residues: CASSRKGGTEAFF. DNA for the CDR3: TGTGCCAGCAGCCGTAAGGGTGGGACTGAAGCTTTCTTT.

The J gene is TRBJ1-1, the V gene TRBV28; 8 bases align to TRBD1. The CDR3 is 13 residues long. V trimming: 6 bases; J trimming: 5 bases; junction bases outside the gene matches: 5. From germline, CDR1 is MDHEN and CDR2 SYDVKM. The CDR3, as DNA: TGTGCCAGCAGACTGACAGGGGTGACTGAAGCTTTCTTT. It yields the protein CASRLTGVTEAFF.

The chain joins TRBV18 to TRBJ2-7; TRBD1 might be the D (6 bases). Germline V gene data show CDR1 as KGHSH and CDR2 as LQKENI. There are 16 residues in the CDR3. V shed 6 bases and J shed 0 bases, with 18 bases lying between them. The CDR3 loop reads CASSDRTGTSSYEQYF. The DNA for the CDR3 is TGTGCCAGCTCCGATAGAACAGGGACCAGCTCCTACGAGCAGTACTTC.

The chain links TRBV6-5 to TRBJ1-3; the D is unclear. This CDR3 has 15 amino acids. Germline CDR1 and CDR2: MNHEY and SVGAGI. Trimming left V 1 base short and J 4 bases short, with 11 bases between. The CDR3 DNA follows: TGTGCCAGCAGTTACTTGGGAAGCCTCGGAAACACCATATATTTT. Its protein product is CASSYLGSLGNTIYF.

The chain carries TRBV27 and TRBJ1-2, with a possible D match to TRBD1 (5 bases). The CDR3 has 15 amino acids. Trimming cost V 0 bases and J 2 bases, with 10 bases left between them. Germline loops: CDR1 MNHEY, CDR2 SMNVEV (reference sequence). The CDR3 DNA follows: TGTGCCAGCAGTTTATCGCCGGACACCAACTATGGCTACACCTTC. It yields the protein CASSLSPDTNYGYTF.

This clone has more than one count but fewer than ten. This chain uses TRBV7-9 with TRBJ1-6, with 8 bases lining up with TRBD1. The trim removed 4 bases at V and 1 base at J, leaving 9 bases unmatched. The germline V gene has CDR1 SEHNR and CDR2 FQNEAQ (reference sequence). This CDR3 is built from 18 residues. This chain's CDR3 is CASSYPTGQVSYNSPLHF. CDR3 in DNA: TGTGCCAGCAGCTACCCGACGGGACAGGTGTCCTATAATTCACCCCTCCACTTT.

This chain links TRBV15 with TRBJ2-7; D gene uncertain. The V and J ends lost 0 bases and 1 base respectively, with 10 bases between them. This CDR3 region has 15 residues. Germline V gives CDR1 LNHNV, CDR2 YYDKDF (reference sequence). The CDR3 bases are TGTGCCACCAGCAGAGAAAGGGTCGGGTCCTACGAGCAGTACTTC. Translation gives CATSRERVGSYEQYF.

The chain couples TRBV5-1 to TRBJ2-2; a weak D match, TRBD1 (5 bases). This CDR3 contains 14 residues. V dropped 4 bases and J dropped 1 base, with 8 bases sitting between them. Germline loops: CDR1 SGHRS, CDR2 YFSETQ. This CDR3 reads CASSPGQNTGELFF. As DNA, the CDR3 is TGCGCCAGCAGCCCTGGACAGAACACCGGGGAGCTGTTTTTT.

This clone occurred a few times. The V gene is TRBV18, the J gene TRBJ1-2; D is possibly TRBD1 (6 bases). Trimming shortened V by 2 bases and J by 4 bases, and 8 bases separated the two germline ends. Germline V gene sequence: CDR1 KGHSH, CDR2 LQKENI. The CDR3 is 13 residues long. Here the CDR3 DNA reads TGTGCCAGCTCACCAACGGACAGCTATGGCTACACCTTC. Protein sequence: CASSPTDSYGYTF.

The chain uses TRBV4-1 and TRBJ1-5, with D perhaps TRBD1 (5 bases). V lost 4 bases and J 0 bases, leaving 19 bases between the germline ends. The CDR3 is made up of 18 amino acids. Germline lookup yields CDR1 MGHRA and CDR2 YSYEKL. CDR3 residues: CASSPTPGTSYSNQPQHF. The CDR3 DNA is TGCGCCAGCAGCCCAACCCCAGGGACCTCTTATAGCAATCAGCCCCAGCATTTT.

CDR3 DNA: TGTGCCAGTAGTCACAGGGGAGTGAATCAGCCCCAGCATTTT. It specifies CASSHRGVNQPQHF. The chain is built from TRBV19 and TRBJ1-5; 7 bases are a match to TRBD1. CDR3 length equals 14 residues. V gave up 5 bases and J gave up 4 bases; unmatched junction bases: 5. Looked up from germline, CDR1 is LNHDA and CDR2 is SQIVND (reference sequence).

This clone has more than one count but fewer than ten. The chain recombines TRBV7-6 with TRBJ2-7, with D unclear. The V gene's germline CDR1 is SGHVS and CDR2 FNYEAQ. V lost 1 base and J lost 6, with 13 bases in between. CDR3 length: 14 amino acids. In nucleotides, the CDR3 is TGTGCCAGCAGCTTAGTACAGATGGGGTTCGAGCAGTACTTC. As protein: CASSLVQMGFEQYF.

This chain links TRBV28 with TRBJ2-1; 13 nucleotides match TRBD2. The CDR3 loop spans 17 amino acids. Trimming cost V 3 bases and J 1 base; bases outside gene matches: 3. Germline-derived CDR1 and CDR2 are MDHEN and SYDVKM. The CDR3 here is CASSFPTSGRSYNEQFF. The CDR3 bases are TGTGCCAGCAGTTTCCCGACTAGCGGGAGGTCCTACAATGAGCAGTTCTTC.

The J gene is TRBJ1-2, the V gene TRBV29-1, with D tentatively TRBD1 (5 bases). V was trimmed by 0 bases and J by 5 bases, leaving 7 bases between them. CDR1 is SQVTM and CDR2 is ANQGSEA in the germline V gene. The CDR3 totals 12 residues. The CDR3 bases are TGCAGCGTTGAAGACAGGGAGTATGGCTACACCTTC. Translated, it gives CSVEDREYGYTF.

This chain joins TRBV27 and TRBJ2-3; D perhaps matches TRBD2 (6 bases). CDR3 length: 14 amino acids. V lost 5 bases, J lost 3 bases, and 12 bases lay in between. CDR1 is MNHEY, CDR2 SMNVEV, per germline (reference sequence). The CDR3 sequence: CASSPFGGTDTQYF. In DNA, the CDR3 is TGTGCCAGCAGTCCCTTTGGGGGGACAGATACGCAGTATTTT.